This note documents a single TCR beta chain sequence. What it binds is unknown. The data belong to a study of identical twins. The CDR3 covers 13 residues. Germline V gene data show CDR1 as SQVTM and CDR2 as ANQGSEA. V gave up 4 bases and J gave up 2 bases, with 10 bases separating them. The authors used template switching to add a universal primer site and gave cDNA unique molecular identifiers. TCRdb analysed the 5' RACE reads with MiXCR anew, one entry per CDR3 protein. Here the sample spans 350,000 to 400,000 distinct CDR3 sequences, approximately 10% being singletons. Study outcomes and limitations: Excess twin sharing in beta out-of-frame sequences was weaker. Reduced insertions were recorded for abundant cord blood beta clonotypes, with no such pattern in memory repertoires.

The TCR was taken from a woman aged 45-65 years in good health. Sequencing used naive T cells sorted from blood. The chain links TRBV29-1 to TRBJ2-3; D ambiguous. The CDR3 spells CSVAQVLTDTQYF. CDR3 nucleotides: TGCAGCGTTGCACAAGTCCTCACAGATACGCAGTATTTT.